These 20 T cell receptor beta chains were all obtained from the same sample, sequenced in a study of vaccination and CD4 T cells after COVID-19. Sequencing of cultured CD4+ T cell DNA used the Oncomine TCR Beta short-read assay. Using its own MiXCR run on the PCR reads, TCRdb lists one record per CDR3 protein. The sample holds about 20,000 distinct CDR3 sequences, 60% seen once. The treatment is: roughly 10-day PBMC culture with coronavirus spike peptide pools or control peptides (ViraFEST assay). Antigen specificity for these receptors is unknown. The sequencing used CD4+ T cells from blood, cultured in vitro, collected after SARS-CoV-2 vaccination. The origin of the receptors is a human donor who had recovered from COVID-19.

In its sample, this clonotype was seen a few times. In DNA form, the CDR3 reads TGTGCCAGCAAGGGAGCAGATCAGCCCCAGCATTTT. As protein: CASKGADQPQHF. V and J are TRBV6-2 or TRBV6-3 and TRBJ1-5; D is unclear. Trimming stripped 7 bases from V and 5 bases from J, with 9 bases between. The germline V gene encodes CDR1 MNHEY and CDR2 SVGEGT. The CDR3 covers 12 residues.

This clonotype was detected only once. This chain links TRBV18 with TRBJ2-7; D is uncertain. The CDR3 has 12 amino acids. Per the germline V gene, CDR1 is KGHSH and CDR2 is LQKENI. The V and J ends lost 6 bases and 6 bases respectively, with 12 bases between them. Here the CDR3 reads CASSTGAGEQYF. Written as DNA, the CDR3 is TGTGCCAGCTCGACTGGAGCCGGCGAGCAGTACTTC.

The chain has TRBV10-2 and TRBJ2-5; D remains ambiguous. Trimming cost V 8 bases and J 5 bases, with 12 bases left between them. This CDR3 is built from 12 residues. Germline CDR1 WSHSY, CDR2 SAAADI. The CDR3 is CASSPVGETQYF. The DNA of the CDR3 is TGCGCCAGCTCCCCGGTTGGGGAGACCCAGTACTTC.

The J gene is TRBJ2-7, the V gene TRBV28; D possibly uses TRBD1 or TRBD2 (6 bases each). The better agreement between TRBJ2-5 and the DNA end casts doubt on the J call. Germline CDR1 MDHEN, CDR2 SYDVKM. CDR3 length equals 14 residues. The CDR3 DNA reads TGTGCCAGCAGTAGGGGGGCAGCCGGAGAGACCCAGTACTTC. As protein: CASSRGAAGETQYF.

This clonotype was counted between two and nine times. This chain joins TRBV15 and TRBJ2-3, with D tentatively TRBD1 (6 bases). Trimming stripped 5 bases from V and 0 bases from J, with 9 bases between. From germline, CDR1 is LNHNV and CDR2 YYDKDF (reference sequence). The CDR3 is 14 amino acids. In nucleotides, the CDR3 is TGTGCCACCAGCTCCAGGGGAAGCACAGATACGCAGTATTTT. Residues: CATSSRGSTDTQYF.

The chain couples TRBV30 to TRBJ1-2, with D unclear. The CDR3 has 14 amino acids. Looked up from germline, CDR1 is GTSNPN and CDR2 is SVGIG (reference sequence). Trimming removed 0 bases at V and 8 bases at J, with 16 bases between. The CDR3 spells CAWSVLEGAGGYTF. CDR3 in DNA: TGTGCCTGGAGTGTGCTAGAGGGCGCGGGGGGCTACACCTTC.

V and J are TRBV6-2 or TRBV6-3 and TRBJ1-2, with TRBD1 matching over 7 bases. Germline V gene data show CDR1 as MNHEY and CDR2 as SVGEGT. The CDR3 is 14 amino acids. V shed 3 bases and J 0 bases; nucleotides not matched to a gene: 1. CDR3 amino acids: CASSYDRANYGYTF. As DNA, the CDR3 is TGTGCCAGCAGTTATGACAGGGCTAACTATGGCTACACCTTC.

In its sample, this clonotype was seen a few times. The V gene is TRBV6-1, the J gene TRBJ1-1; D is unresolved. This CDR3 spans 10 amino acids. Trimming removed 3 bases at V and 7 bases at J, with 3 bases between. Germline V CDR1 and CDR2: MNHNS, SASEGT. CDR3 sequence: CASSEGEAFF. CDR3 DNA sequence: TGTGCCAGCAGTGAGGGTGAAGCTTTCTTT.

The chain combines TRBV12-3 or TRBV12-4 with TRBJ2-5; TRBD1 agrees at 7 bases. Trimming at V came to 8 bases and at J to 5 bases, leaving 8 bases not matched to a gene. CDR3 length: 13 amino acids. The DNA for the CDR3 is TGTGCCAGCCGATCAGGGGGAAGGGAGACCCAGTACTTC. Protein product: CASRSGGRETQYF.

This clonotype occurred a few times. This rearrangement joins TRBV30 to TRBJ1-6; D not certain. V lost 3 bases, J lost 0 bases, and 6 bases lay in between. CDR1 GTSNPN and CDR2 SVGIG come from the germline V gene (reference sequence). This CDR3 has 14 residues. CDR3 sequence: CAWRGSSYNSPLHF. In DNA form, the CDR3 reads TGTGCCTGGAGGGGCAGCTCCTATAATTCACCCCTCCACTTT.

This clonotype was counted only a few times. The chain employs TRBV20-1 and TRBJ1-5; D unclear. The germline V gene encodes CDR1 DFQATT and CDR2 SNEGSKA (reference sequence). V shed 2 bases and J shed 0 bases, with 5 bases lying between them. CDR3 size: 13 residues. The CDR3 here is CSARQYSNQPQHF. The CDR3 nucleotides read TGCAGTGCTAGACAGTATAGCAATCAGCCCCAGCATTTT.

This chain joins TRBV28 and TRBJ1-5, with 9 bases aligning to TRBD1. Germline trimming cut 2 bases from V and 6 bases from J; bases unmatched to any gene: 2. Germline V gene lookup returns CDR1 MDHEN and CDR2 SYDVKM. This CDR3 has 14 amino acids. The DNA of the CDR3 is TGTGCCAGCAGTTTAACAGGGGGCATTCAGCCCCAGCATTTT. This translates into CASSLTGGIQPQHF.

The DNA of the CDR3 is TGTGCCAGCAGTCCCACAGGTCGGGAAGATTCACCCCTCCACTTT. Amino acid sequence: CASSPTGREDSPLHF. This chain joins TRBV7-8 and TRBJ1-6; TRBD1 is a possible D gene (5 bases). The CDR3 consists of 15 residues. The germline V and J ends were trimmed by 6 bases and 8 bases, with 17 bases remaining between them. The germline V gene has CDR1 SGHVS and CDR2 FQNEAQ.

The sample holds a few counts of this clonotype. The chain recombines TRBV27 with TRBJ1-6; tentatively, D is TRBD1 (5 bases). The CDR3 consists of 15 residues. The germline V gene has CDR1 MNHEY and CDR2 SMNVEV (reference sequence). Trimming pared 6 bases from V and 8 bases from J, leaving 17 bases between. The CDR3 loop is CASREGIISDSPLHF. DNA for the CDR3: TGTGCCAGCAGGGAGGGGATAATTTCTGATTCACCCCTCCACTTT.

This chain joins TRBV11-3 and TRBJ2-3, with D tentatively TRBD2 (5 bases). The germline V and J ends were trimmed by 3 bases and 4 bases, with 14 bases remaining between them. CDR3 length: 15 amino acids. Germline values: CDR1 SGHNT, CDR2 YENEEA. The CDR3 bases are TGTGCCAGCAGCTTTTCCGGGGTCCGGGCAGATACGCAGTATTTT. It specifies CASSFSGVRADTQYF.

With regard to this clonotype: Mismatch with germline at one junction end may stem from a read error. The chain uses TRBV6-5 and TRBJ1-1; no firm D call. The CDR3 totals 15 residues. The V gene's germline CDR1 is MNHEY and CDR2 SVGAGI. As DNA, the CDR3 is TGTGCCAGCAGTTACGAGGTCAGAAAGAACACTGTAGCTTTCTTT. This translates into CASSYEVRKNTVAFF.

The chain carries TRBV25-1 and TRBJ1-2; D is ambiguous. Trimming left V 4 bases short and J 2 bases short, with 5 bases between. Germline values: CDR1 MGHDK, CDR2 SYGVNS. This CDR3 spans 12 amino acids. CDR3 loop: CASSATNYGYTF. The CDR3 DNA reads as TGTGCCAGCAGTGCCACGAACTATGGCTACACCTTC.

This clonotype turned up a few times. This sequence joins TRBV19 and TRBJ1-5; no reliable D call. V lost 0 bases to trimming and J lost 7 bases, with 13 bases between them. Germline CDR1 and CDR2: LNHDA and SQIVND (reference sequence). The CDR3 runs to 15 residues. The CDR3 coding sequence is TGTGCCAGTAGTATAGATCGATGGGGAGGGCAGCCCCAGCATTTT. Protein sequence: CASSIDRWGGQPQHF.

The count of this clonotype is one. The CDR3 DNA reads TGTGCCTGGCAACTCCACATGAACACTGAAGCTTTCTTT. It yields the protein CAWQLHMNTEAFF. V gene TRBV30 combines with J gene TRBJ1-1; D uncertain. CDR3 length: 13 amino acids. Between the trimmed V and J ends, which lost 5 bases and 0 bases, there was a span of 10 bases. CDR1 and CDR2 (germline): GTSNPN, SVGIG (reference sequence).

The rearrangement links TRBV19 to TRBJ1-2; no clear D. The CDR3 totals 15 residues. Trimming removed 10 bases at V and 1 base at J, with 19 bases between. Germline CDR1 is LNHDA and CDR2 is SQIVND (reference sequence). The CDR3 DNA follows: TGTGCCACCACAAATAGAGGACCGGTTAACTATGGCTACACCTTC. Translating gives CATTNRGPVNYGYTF.